A single sample gave rise to the 24 T cell receptor beta chains below, sequenced in a study of blood T cell repertoires in COVID-19. Method: immunoSEQ multiplex PCR; TCRdb's copy keeps in-frame clones and lacks some. The sample carries 25,000 to 30,000 clones, more than 90% recorded once. Specimen: peripheral blood. These receptors were collected from a man between 65 and 80 years old with active or convalescent COVID-19.

This chain links TRBV27 with TRBJ2-7, with a tentative D call TRBD1 (6 bases). There are 13 residues in the CDR3. V dropped 7 bases and J dropped 3 bases, with 13 bases sitting between them. Per germline, CDR1 MNHEY and CDR2 SMNVEV (reference sequence). DNA for the CDR3: TGTGCCAGCAACCCGACAGGCCGCTACGAGCAGTACTTC. The encoded protein is CASNPTGRYEQYF.

This chain joins TRBV18 and TRBJ2-2; D possibly corresponds to TRBD2 (5 bases). CDR3 size: 13 residues. Trimming stripped 3 bases from V and 7 bases from J, with 9 bases between. Germline CDR1 reads KGHSH; CDR2 reads LQKENI. DNA of the CDR3: TGTGCCAGCTCACCGGGAGAGCGCGGGGAGCTGTTTTTT. Protein product: CASSPGERGELFF. The variable domain in full, with the rest retrieved from reference TRBV18 and TRBJ2-2, is NAGVMQNPRHLVRRRGQEARLRCSPMKGHSHVYWYRQLPEEGLKFMVYLQKENIIDESGMPKERFSAEFPKEGPSILRIQQVVRGDSAAYFCASSPGERGELFFGEGSRLTVL.

A single count supports this clone. The chain is built from TRBV5-1 and TRBJ1-1, with TRBD1 as a possible D gene (5 bases). Germline V gives CDR1 SGHRS, CDR2 YFSETQ. The V and J ends lost 0 bases and 2 bases respectively, with 8 bases between them. This CDR3 has 14 residues. The CDR3 DNA reads as TGCGCCAGCAGCTTGGACAGGATCAACACTGAAGCTTTCTTT. Its translation: CASSLDRINTEAFF.

V and J are TRBV24-1 and TRBJ2-2, with 7 bases identical to TRBD1. V lost 4 bases to trimming and J lost 5 bases; unmatched junction nucleotides: 6. This CDR3 region has 15 residues. Germline CDR1 and CDR2: KGHDR and SFDVKD. CDR3 loop: CATSDTGVGTGELFF. The CDR3 nucleotides are TGTGCCACCAGTGACACAGGGGTTGGGACCGGGGAGCTGTTTTTT.

The chain uses TRBV2 and TRBJ1-4; 11 bases fit TRBD1. The germline CDR1 and CDR2 sequences are SNHLY and FYNNEI. After removal of 6 bases from V and 4 bases from J, the junction contained 1 base not matched to a gene. The CDR3 runs 14 residues. The CDR3 nucleotides are TGTGCCAGCAGGGGGACAGGGGGTAATGAAAAACTGTTTTTT. Its translation: CASRGTGGNEKLFF.

The rearrangement joins TRBV5-1 to TRBJ2-5; 8 nucleotides align to TRBD1. V lost 0 bases and J lost 4; bases outside the gene matches: 5. This CDR3 has 15 residues. Germline-derived CDR1 and CDR2 are SGHRS and YFSETQ. DNA for the CDR3: TGCGCCAGCAGCTTGGTCCAGGGGGCAAGAGAGACCCAGTACTTC. Translating it yields CASSLVQGARETQYF.

This clone was seen a few times. One junction end disagrees with the germline gene, perhaps due to a read error. The CDR3 DNA is TGCGCCAGCAGTTCCACCGAGGGAGGCAGGGGGACGTTT. Its translation: CASSSTEGGRGTF. The chain recombines TRBV5-1 with TRBJ2-7, with TRBD1 as a possible D gene (7 bases). CDR1 and CDR2 from the germline V gene are SGHRS and YFSETQ. The CDR3 length is 13 residues. The whole variable domain, filled in from reference TRBV5-1 and TRBJ2-7, reads KAGVTQTPRYLIKTRGQQVTLSCSPISGHRSVSWYQQTPGQGLQFLFEYFSETQRNKGNFPGRFSGRQFSNSRSEMNVSTLELGDSALYLCASSSTEGGRGTFGPGTRLTVT.

The J gene is TRBJ1-1, the V gene TRBV7-2; D is perhaps TRBD1 (5 bases). This CDR3 region has 13 residues. Germline values: CDR1 SGHTA, CDR2 FQGNSA. V was trimmed by 5 bases and J by 3 bases, leaving 10 bases between them. CDR3 coding DNA: TGTGCCAGCAGCCGACAGTTAGACACTGAAGCTTTCTTT. Translating gives CASSRQLDTEAFF.

The chain links TRBV28 to TRBJ1-1; TRBD1 might be the D (5 bases). Trimming stripped 2 bases from V and 4 bases from J, with 11 bases between. Germline CDR1 MDHEN, CDR2 SYDVKM. The CDR3 sequence is 14 residues long. The chain's CDR3 is CASSLGGAATEAFF. CDR3 coding DNA: TGTGCCAGCAGTTTAGGAGGGGCCGCCACTGAAGCTTTCTTT.

This chain joins TRBV9 and TRBJ1-4; tentative D call: TRBD1 (5 bases). The V end was cut by 2 bases, the J end by 5 bases, with 10 bases between. The CDR3 is made up of 14 amino acids. Germline-derived CDR1 and CDR2 are SGDLS and YYNGEE. CDR3: CASSVGGDNEKLFF. The CDR3 nucleotides are TGTGCCAGCAGCGTCGGGGGGGACAATGAAAAACTGTTTTTT.

The chain combines TRBV6-5 with TRBJ1-2, with D possibly matching TRBD1 (5 bases). V was clipped by 7 bases and J by 8 bases, with 20 bases between them. Germline V gene sequence: CDR1 MNHEY, CDR2 SVGAGI. This CDR3 has 14 amino acids. The CDR3 here is CASTGGNWVRGYTF. The DNA for the CDR3 is TGTGCCAGCACTGGGGGGAACTGGGTGAGAGGCTACACCTTC.

The genes are TRBV19 and TRBJ2-7; a possible D gene is TRBD1 (6 bases). V was clipped by 4 bases and J by 6 bases, with 22 bases between them. Germline V lookup: CDR1 LNHDA, CDR2 SQIVND (reference sequence). The CDR3 has 16 amino acids. CDR3: CASSNPAQGISREQYF. CDR3 in DNA: TGTGCCAGTAGTAACCCCGCGCAGGGGATTTCTCGCGAGCAGTACTTC.

In nucleotides, the CDR3 is TGTGCCAGCAGCCAAGAGGGCGGGACGAACACCGGGGAGCTGTTTTTT. It encodes CASSQEGGTNTGELFF. The V call is TRBV4-2, the J call TRBJ2-2, with D maybe TRBD2 (6 bases). Trimming cost V 0 bases and J 0 bases, with 8 bases left between them. Germline CDR1 reads LGHNA; CDR2 reads YNFKEQ. This CDR3 spans 16 amino acids.

This sequence joins TRBV5-4 and TRBJ1-1, with D hard to call. This CDR3 is built from 15 residues. V gave up 4 bases and J gave up 1 base, with 14 bases separating them. Per the germline V gene, CDR1 is SGHNT and CDR2 is YYREEE (reference sequence). In DNA form, the CDR3 reads TGTGCCAGCAGCCCCGGGGTATTAACGAACACTGAAGCTTTCTTT. It encodes CASSPGVLTNTEAFF. Variable domain in full (rest from reference TRBV5-4 and TRBJ1-1): ETGVTQSPTHLIKTRGQQVTLRCSSQSGHNTVSWYQQALGQGPQFIFQYYREEENGRGNFPPRFSGLQFPNYSSELNVNALELDDSALYLCASSPGVLTNTEAFFGQGTRLTVV.

The genes are TRBV12-3 or TRBV12-4 and TRBJ1-1, with D perhaps TRBD1 (5 bases). The CDR3 runs 13 residues. Between the trimmed V and J ends, which lost 4 bases and 1 base, there was a span of 7 bases. CDR3 sequence (DNA): TGTGCCAGCAGTTCGGACAAGAACACTGAAGCTTTCTTT. It specifies CASSSDKNTEAFF.

The V gene is TRBV7-9, the J gene TRBJ2-3; TRBD2 aligns across 9 bases. The V segment lost 3 bases and the J segment 5 bases; nucleotides outside the gene matches: 3. There are 14 residues in the CDR3. Germline-derived CDR1 and CDR2 are SEHNR and FQNEAQ (reference sequence). The CDR3 DNA reads as TGTGCCAGCAGCTTTAGCGGGAGAGGAGATACGCAGTATTTT. Translating it yields CASSFSGRGDTQYF.

The chain carries TRBV7-2 and TRBJ2-7; weak D call: TRBD2 (6 bases). The ends were cut back, 6 bases at V and 3 bases at J, with 15 bases in the middle. Germline lookup yields CDR1 SGHTA and CDR2 FQGNSA. This CDR3 has 14 amino acids. CDR3 nucleotides: TGTGCCAGCAGTTTTTTGGAGGGTAGCTACGAGCAGTACGTC. This sequence encodes CASSFLEGSYEQYV.

This rearrangement joins TRBV14 to TRBJ2-5; D ambiguous. The germline V and J ends were trimmed by 1 base and 5 bases, with 11 bases remaining between them. This CDR3 contains 14 residues. Germline assignment: CDR1 SGHDN and CDR2 FVKESK. The CDR3 here is CASSQVGYSETQYF. CDR3 in DNA: TGTGCCAGCAGCCAAGTGGGCTACTCCGAGACCCAGTACTTC.

J is TRBJ2-3 and V is TRBV9; D perhaps matches TRBD2 (6 bases). V lost 2 bases to trimming and J lost 0 bases, with 10 bases between them. Germline V gene sequence: CDR1 SGDLS, CDR2 YYNGEE. CDR3 size: 15 residues. CDR3 DNA sequence: TGTGCCAGCAGCGTGGGTGCGGGGAGCACAGATACGCAGTATTTT. It yields the protein CASSVGAGSTDTQYF. Full variable domain (rest looked up from reference TRBV9 and TRBJ2-3): DSGVTQTPKHLITATGQRVTLRCSPRSGDLSVYWYQQSLDQGLQFLIQYYNGEERAKGNILERFSAQQFPDLHSELNLSSLELGDSALYFCASSVGAGSTDTQYFGPGTRLTVL.

This rearrangement joins TRBV12-3 or TRBV12-4 to TRBJ2-5; D is unclear. V lost 5 bases and J lost 5, with 9 bases in between. There are 12 residues in the CDR3. The chain's CDR3 is CASSQNLETQYF. CDR3 nucleotides: TGTGCCAGCAGTCAGAATTTGGAGACCCAGTACTTC.

The rearrangement joins TRBV5-1 to TRBJ2-7, with 8 positions matching TRBD1. Germline V gene sequence: CDR1 SGHRS, CDR2 YFSETQ. This CDR3 comprises 14 residues. V was clipped by 4 bases and J by 4 bases; unmatched bases: 7. CDR3 region: CASSNRQGIYEQYF. DNA of the CDR3: TGCGCCAGCAGCAATCGACAGGGGATATACGAGCAGTACTTC.

The chain has TRBV7-9 and TRBJ1-3, with 7 nucleotides matching TRBD1. This CDR3 has 15 residues. Germline V gene lookup returns CDR1 SEHNR and CDR2 FQNEAQ (reference sequence). V shed 3 bases, J shed 2 bases, and the junction held 4 bases outside the gene matches. CDR3 nucleotide sequence: TGTGCCAGCAGCTTGATGACAGGGACTGGAAACACCATATATTTT. This codes for CASSLMTGTGNTIYF.

The rearrangement uses TRBV3-1 (or the pseudogene TRBV3-2) and TRBJ1-3; possible D gene TRBD1, 6 bases. The germline gives CDR1 LGHDT, CDR2 YNNKEL (reference sequence). The CDR3 totals 15 residues. Trimming took 1 base from V and 3 from J, leaving 10 bases between them. CDR3 nucleotides: TGTGCCAGCAGCCAAGCCGGGACACTTGGAAACACCATATATTTT. This encodes CASSQAGTLGNTIYF.

This clone was detected only a few times. This chain joins TRBV30 and TRBJ1-2; 8 bases agree with TRBD1. Trimming cost V 5 bases and J 1 base; bases outside gene matches: 6. This CDR3 comprises 14 residues. From germline, CDR1 is GTSNPN and CDR2 SVGIG (reference sequence). The CDR3 DNA sequence: TGTGCCTGGTGGCCGGGACAGGATAACTATGGCTACACCTTC. Translated, it gives CAWWPGQDNYGYTF.